This passage covers 10 T cell receptor beta chains from one sample sequenced in a study of Graves' ophthalmopathy and Graves' hyperthyroidism. As the template, RNA transcripts were used to amplify TCR beta CDR3 regions. Second-round multiplex PCR came after a first-round RT-PCR that employed HTBI primers. TCRdb itself ran the multiplex PCR reads through MiXCR, one entry per CDR3 protein. The table shows approximately 480,000 distinct CDR3 sequences, with around 14% occurring only once. The sequencing sample was made of blood. These receptors all come from a woman aged 30 to 39 with Graves' ophthalmopathy.

At least ten counts were recorded for this clonotype. The chain links TRBV6-5 to TRBJ1-2, with 7 bases lining up with TRBD1. This CDR3 is built from 15 residues. The J segment lost 5 bases and the V segment lost 2 bases, leaving 8 bases of the junction unmatched. The germline gives CDR1 MNHEY, CDR2 SVGAGI. The CDR3 here is CASSYRDRSSYGYTF. The CDR3 coding sequence is TGTGCCAGCAGTTACCGGGACAGAAGCTCGTATGGCTACACCTTC.

This clonotype was seen at least ten times. The chain employs TRBV28 and TRBJ2-2; D gene ambiguous. From germline, CDR1 is MDHEN and CDR2 SYDVKM. The V gene lost 3 bases and the J gene lost 6 bases, with 14 bases spanning the gap. The CDR3 is 15 amino acids. The CDR3 nucleotides read TGTGCCAGCAGTTTGTCTAGAGTCGTCGCCGGGGAGCTGTTTTTT. Translating gives CASSLSRVVAGELFF.

This clonotype was counted many times. V is TRBV12-3 or TRBV12-4 and J is TRBJ2-2, with D perhaps TRBD2 (5 bases). CDR3 length: 15 residues. V lost 6 bases and J 0 bases, leaving 11 bases between the germline ends. The CDR3 protein is CASSPDYPNTGELFF. DNA for the CDR3: TGTGCCAGCAGCCCAGACTACCCGAACACCGGGGAGCTGTTTTTT.

This clonotype was counted ten times or more. J is TRBJ1-6 and V is TRBV28; 8 positions match TRBD1. Germline V gene sequence: CDR1 MDHEN, CDR2 SYDVKM. The V segment lost 6 bases and the J segment 8 bases; nucleotides outside the gene matches: 9. There are 15 residues in the CDR3. The DNA for the CDR3 is TGTGCCAGCAGCTGGACAGGGTGGTCGGATTCACCCCTCCACTTT. Its translation: CASSWTGWSDSPLHF.

This clonotype came up many times. The chain uses TRBV28 and TRBJ1-1, with D possibly matching TRBD1 (5 bases). The CDR3 runs 15 residues. The ends were cut back, 5 bases at V and 1 base at J, with 14 bases in the middle. Germline V gene sequence: CDR1 MDHEN, CDR2 SYDVKM. CDR3 amino acids: CASSTPGDTNTEAFF. The CDR3 DNA reads as TGTGCCAGCAGTACCCCGGGGGATACGAACACTGAAGCTTTCTTT.

The chain carries TRBV9 and TRBJ1-2; 9 nucleotides align to TRBD1. CDR1 is SGDLS and CDR2 is YYNGEE in the germline V gene. The CDR3 totals 14 residues. With V trimmed by 4 bases and J by 5 bases, 6 bases remained unmatched. DNA for the CDR3: TGTGCCAGCAGCCCGTGGGACAGGGCTTATGGCTACACCTTC. This codes for CASSPWDRAYGYTF.

This clonotype was recorded at least ten times. V gene TRBV12-3 or TRBV12-4 combines with J gene TRBJ2-5; D gene ambiguous. This CDR3 comprises 11 residues. V lost 3 bases to trimming and J lost 5 bases, with 4 bases between them. The DNA of the CDR3 is TGTGCCAGCAGTTTCGTGGAGACCCAGTACTTC. Translation: CASSFVETQYF.

This clonotype was seen a handful of times. V is TRBV12-3 or TRBV12-4 and J is TRBJ1-2, with D unclear. CDR3 length: 14 residues. With 5 bases removed from V and 0 bases from J, the gap between germline ends came to 10 bases. The DNA for the CDR3 is TGTGCCAGCAGTCTAACAAAGCCTAACTATGGCTACACCTTC. It specifies CASSLTKPNYGYTF.

This clonotype showed up just a few times. V gene TRBV12-3 or TRBV12-4 combines with J gene TRBJ1-1; 7 bases agree with TRBD1. The trim removed 7 bases at V and 6 bases at J, leaving 11 bases unmatched. The CDR3 sequence is 14 residues long. CDR3 in DNA: TGTGCCAGCACCGCGGACAGGACCCCCCCTGAAGCTTTCTTT. Its translation: CASTADRTPPEAFF.

This clonotype has at least ten counts. This rearrangement joins TRBV28 to TRBJ2-7, with D unclear. The CDR3 consists of 13 residues. Trimming took off 0 bases at V and 3 bases at J, with 6 bases between the two ends. The germline gives CDR1 MDHEN, CDR2 SYDVKM. Here the CDR3 reads CASSLWQHYEQYF. The CDR3 region has the DNA TGTGCCAGCAGTTTATGGCAGCACTACGAGCAGTACTTC.